This T cell receptor (beta chain) was recorded in a study of blood T cell repertoires in COVID-19. As for the study in general: Acute-phase and convalescent COVID-19 samples originated in the United States, Italy and Spain. The cDNA or gDNA used as material had been derived from T cells, B-cell-depleted T cells, or PBMCs.

In the original analysis: By means of reference gene primer amplification, nucleated cell counts were estimated. The repertoire was sequenced with immunoSEQ multiplex PCR; TCRdb's copy has only in-frame clones and lacks some. D and trimming come from the DNA, and the V and J calls and clone size come from that table. The repertoire holds roughly 250,000 clones, with around 89% as singletons. The germline CDR1 and CDR2 sequences are LGHDT and YNNKEL (reference sequence). V dropped 4 bases and J dropped 3 bases, with 13 bases sitting between them. This CDR3 has 15 amino acids. The sample comprised peripheral blood. This rearrangement joins TRBV3-1 (or the pseudogene TRBV3-2) to TRBJ2-1; possibly TRBD2 for D (6 bases). The TCR sequence derives from a man aged 55-75 years who had recovered from COVID-19. The CDR3 nucleotides are TGTGCCAGCAGCCGGGACTTCAGAGACTACAATGAGCAGTTCTTC. Protein: CASSRDFRDYNEQFF.